This TCR beta chain was identified during a study of blood T cell repertoires in COVID-19. Assay used: immunoSEQ multiplex PCR; TCRdb lists only in-frame clones, some missing. The table lists about 170,000 clones, about 85% of them singletons. This CDR3 region has 15 residues. Germline CDR1 and CDR2: MNHEY and SVGAGI. The V gene lost 6 bases and the J gene lost 7 bases, with 19 bases spanning the gap. The sequenced sample consisted of peripheral blood. This receptor was identified in a woman of 80 years or more with COVID-19, enrolled during active disease. The rearrangement uses TRBV6-5 and TRBJ2-1; a possible D gene is TRBD2 (6 bases). The CDR3 region has the DNA TGTGCCAGCAGACCAGGACTACCGCTGGGTAATGAGCAGTTCTTC. Its translation is CASRPGLPLGNEQFF.